The 6 T cell receptor beta chains in this list originate from one sample, sequenced in a study of Graves' ophthalmopathy and Graves' hyperthyroidism (dated by TCRdb to 2017 to 2018). The sequencer was an Illumina HiSeq 2000. For repertoire sequencing, the TCR beta CDR3 regions were amplified from RNA transcripts. The first round was an RT-PCR using HTBI primers with the Qiagen OneStep RT-PCR kit, and this first round was followed by a second-round multiplex PCR, then size selection and purification. TCRdb handled the public reads itself, with Q25 trimming in fastp and clone calling in MiXCR, and kept productive beta chains. Every entry covers one CDR3 protein and lists the most common genes and DNA from its rows. The table for this sample lists almost 750,000 distinct CDR3 sequences; approximately 40% of them were counted only once. The top ten hold less than 55% of the sample. The sequencing input was peripheral blood. The receptor source for this set is an adult man with Graves' ophthalmopathy.

Of note for this clonotype: This may come from a read error, since a much larger clone is one base off. The chain is built from TRBV9 and TRBJ1-1, with 7 nucleotides matching TRBD1. The length of the CDR3 is 15 residues. In germline, CDR1 is SGDLS, CDR2 YYNGEE. CDR3 in DNA: TGTGCCAGCAGCCCAGGACAGGCGGAGGGGACTGAAGCTCTCTTT. Its translation is CASSPGQAEGTEALF.

V usage is TRBV24-1 and J usage is TRBJ1-2, with D perhaps matching TRBD1 (5 bases). The CDR3 is 15 residues long. From germline, CDR1 is KGHDR and CDR2 SFDVKD. The V end was cut by 5 bases, the J end by 7 bases, with 19 bases between. CDR3 amino acids: CATSGPGTSGSGYTF. The CDR3 nucleotides read TGTGCCACCAGTGGCCCCGGGACTAGCGGGAGTGGCTACACCTTC.

In this sample, this clonotype turned up a few times. The chain carries TRBV7-2 and TRBJ2-7; D not resolved. CDR1 and CDR2 from the germline V gene are SGHTA and FQGNSA. The CDR3 extends over 14 amino acids. The V gene lost 1 base and the J gene lost 4 bases, with 11 bases spanning the gap. The chain's CDR3 is CASSLGGSKYEQYF. CDR3 coding DNA: TGTGCCAGCAGCTTAGGCGGATCTAAATACGAGCAGTACTTC.

This clonotype was seen just once. The CDR3 ends on some other residue instead of the conserved phenylalanine or tryptophan, so this is likely a read error. This sequence joins TRBV11-1 and TRBJ1-1, with 8 bases lining up with TRBD1. The CDR3 contains 16 residues. J lost 4 bases, V lost 1 base, and 8 bases had no gene match. The germline CDR1 and CDR2 sequences are SGHAT and FQDESV (reference sequence). CDR3 nucleotide sequence: TGTGCCAGCAGCTTAGACCAGGGGGCTGGTGGCACTGAAGCTTTCCTT. This sequence encodes CASSLDQGAGGTEAFL.

The V call is TRBV14, the J call TRBJ1-2; D not certain. The CDR3 contains 13 residues. V was trimmed by 5 bases and J by 2 bases, leaving 9 bases between them. Germline CDR1 SGHDN, CDR2 FVKESK. The CDR3 protein is CASSGRMNYGYTF. The CDR3 region has the DNA TGTGCCAGCAGCGGGCGGATGAACTATGGCTACACCTTC.

This clonotype was recorded at least ten times. V usage is TRBV20-1 and J usage is TRBJ1-3; D is undetermined. Between the trimmed V and J ends, which lost 1 base and 0 bases, there was a span of 10 bases. CDR3 length: 15 residues. Germline V gene data show CDR1 as DFQATT and CDR2 as SNEGSKA (reference sequence). CDR3 region: CSARAWAASGNTIYF. The DNA for the CDR3 is TGCAGTGCTAGAGCGTGGGCAGCCTCTGGAAACACCATATATTTT.